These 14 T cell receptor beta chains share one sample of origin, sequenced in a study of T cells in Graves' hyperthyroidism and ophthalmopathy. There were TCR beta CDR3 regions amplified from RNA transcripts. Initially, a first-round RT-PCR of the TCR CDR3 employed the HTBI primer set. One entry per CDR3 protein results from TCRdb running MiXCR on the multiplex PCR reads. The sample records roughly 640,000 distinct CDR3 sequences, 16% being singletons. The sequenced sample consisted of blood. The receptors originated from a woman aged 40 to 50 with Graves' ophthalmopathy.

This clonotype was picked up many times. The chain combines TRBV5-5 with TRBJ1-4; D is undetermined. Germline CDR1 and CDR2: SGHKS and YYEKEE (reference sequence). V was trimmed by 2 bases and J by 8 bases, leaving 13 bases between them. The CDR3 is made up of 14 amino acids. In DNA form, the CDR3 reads TGTGCCAGCAGCTTAGGGATGGGTGAGGAAAAACTGTTTTTT. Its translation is CASSLGMGEEKLFF.

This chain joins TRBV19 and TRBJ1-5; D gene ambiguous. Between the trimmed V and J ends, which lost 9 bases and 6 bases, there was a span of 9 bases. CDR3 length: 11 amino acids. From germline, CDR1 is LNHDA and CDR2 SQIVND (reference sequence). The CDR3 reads CARWITQPQHF. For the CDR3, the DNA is TGTGCCAGGTGGATTACTCAGCCCCAGCATTTT.

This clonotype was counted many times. The CDR3 DNA reads as TGTGCCTGGAGTGTAATTGGGACGAAGACCCAGTACTTC. This gives the protein CAWSVIGTKTQYF. The chain links TRBV30 to TRBJ2-5, with D perhaps assigned TRBD1 or TRBD2 (5 bases each). The germline V gene has CDR1 GTSNPN and CDR2 SVGIG (reference sequence). The CDR3 is 13 residues long. V was pared by 0 bases and J by 6 bases, with 11 bases between.

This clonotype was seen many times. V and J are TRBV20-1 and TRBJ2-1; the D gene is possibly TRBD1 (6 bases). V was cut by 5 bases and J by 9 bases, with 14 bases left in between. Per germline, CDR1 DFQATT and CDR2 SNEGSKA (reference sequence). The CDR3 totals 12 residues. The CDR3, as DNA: TGCAGTGCTGGAGTAGGGGGTTCTGAGCAGTTCTTC. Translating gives CSAGVGGSEQFF.

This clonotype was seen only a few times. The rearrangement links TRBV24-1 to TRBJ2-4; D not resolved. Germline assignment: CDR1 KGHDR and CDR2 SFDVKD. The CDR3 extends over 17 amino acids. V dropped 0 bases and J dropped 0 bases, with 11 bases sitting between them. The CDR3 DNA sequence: TGTGCCACCAGTGATTTGAACTCCGCGCTAGCCAAAAACATTCAGTACTTC. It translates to CATSDLNSALAKNIQYF.

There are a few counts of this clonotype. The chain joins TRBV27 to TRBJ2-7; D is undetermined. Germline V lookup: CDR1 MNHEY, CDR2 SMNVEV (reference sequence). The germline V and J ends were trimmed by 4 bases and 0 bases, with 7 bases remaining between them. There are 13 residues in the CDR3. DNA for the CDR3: TGTGCCAGCAGTTATAGAAGCTCCTACGAGCAGTACTTC. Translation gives CASSYRSSYEQYF.

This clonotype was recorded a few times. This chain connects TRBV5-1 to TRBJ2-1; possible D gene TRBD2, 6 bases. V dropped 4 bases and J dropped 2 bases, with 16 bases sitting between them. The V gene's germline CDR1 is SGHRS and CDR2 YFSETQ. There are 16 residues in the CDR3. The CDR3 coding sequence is TGCGCCAGCAGCCACTGGAGGGCAGAGACCTACAATGAGCAGTTCTTC. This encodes CASSHWRAETYNEQFF. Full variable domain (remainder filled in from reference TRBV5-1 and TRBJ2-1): KAGVTQTPRYLIKTRGQQVTLSCSPISGHRSVSWYQQTPGQGLQFLFEYFSETQRNKGNFPGRFSGRQFSNSRSEMNVSTLELGDSALYLCASSHWRAETYNEQFFGPGTRLTVL.

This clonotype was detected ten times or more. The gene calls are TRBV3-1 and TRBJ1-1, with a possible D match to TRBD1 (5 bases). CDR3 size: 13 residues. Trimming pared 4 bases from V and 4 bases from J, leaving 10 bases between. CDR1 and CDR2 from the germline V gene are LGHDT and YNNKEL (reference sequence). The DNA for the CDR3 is TGTGCCAGCAGCCCTCCAGGGTTCACTGAAGCTTTCTTT. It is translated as CASSPPGFTEAFF.

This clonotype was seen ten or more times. The CDR3 nucleotides read TGCGCCAGCAGCTTCGGATCCGGGACACTGAACACCGGGGAGCTGTTTTTT. Translated: CASSFGSGTLNTGELFF. The V call is TRBV5-1, the J call TRBJ2-2; maybe TRBD1 (6 bases). The germline V gene has CDR1 SGHRS and CDR2 YFSETQ. The V end lost 2 bases, the J end lost 1 base, and 15 bases lay between the germline ends. This CDR3 has 17 amino acids.

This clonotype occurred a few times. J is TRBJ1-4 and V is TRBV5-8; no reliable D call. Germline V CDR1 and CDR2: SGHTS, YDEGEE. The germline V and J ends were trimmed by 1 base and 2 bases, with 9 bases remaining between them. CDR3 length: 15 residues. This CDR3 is CASSLWATTNEKLFF. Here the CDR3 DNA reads TGTGCCAGCAGCTTGTGGGCGACTACTAATGAAAAACTGTTTTTT.

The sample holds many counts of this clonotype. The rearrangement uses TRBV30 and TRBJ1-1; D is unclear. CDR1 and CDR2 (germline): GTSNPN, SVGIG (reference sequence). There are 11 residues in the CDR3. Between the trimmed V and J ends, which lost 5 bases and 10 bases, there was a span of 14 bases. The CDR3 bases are TGTGCCTGGGGCGTGACGAGTCGAGCTTTCTTT. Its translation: CAWGVTSRAFF.

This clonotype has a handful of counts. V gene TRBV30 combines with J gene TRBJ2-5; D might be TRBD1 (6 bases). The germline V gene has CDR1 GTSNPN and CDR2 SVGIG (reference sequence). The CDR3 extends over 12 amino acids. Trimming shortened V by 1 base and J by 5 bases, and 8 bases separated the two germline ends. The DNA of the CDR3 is TGTGCCTGGAGTGAGAGGGGGGAGACCCAGTACTTC. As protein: CAWSERGETQYF. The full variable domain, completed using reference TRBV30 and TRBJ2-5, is SQTIHQWPATLVQPVGSPLSLECTVEGTSNPNLYWYRQAAGRGLQLLFYSVGIGQISSEVPQNLSASRPQDRQFILSSKKLLLSDSGFYLCAWSERGETQYFGPGTRLLVL.

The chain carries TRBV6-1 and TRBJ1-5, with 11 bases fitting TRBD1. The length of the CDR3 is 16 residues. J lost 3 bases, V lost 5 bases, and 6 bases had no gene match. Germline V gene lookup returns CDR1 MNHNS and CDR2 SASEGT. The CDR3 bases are TGTGCCAGCAGTTCAAAGGGACAGGGGGTCAATCAGCCCCAGCATTTT. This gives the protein CASSSKGQGVNQPQHF.

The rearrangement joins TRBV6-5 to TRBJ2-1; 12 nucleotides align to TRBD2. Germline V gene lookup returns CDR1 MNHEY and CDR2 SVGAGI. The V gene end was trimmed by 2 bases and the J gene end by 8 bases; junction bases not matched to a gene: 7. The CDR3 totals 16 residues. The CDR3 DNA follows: TGTGCCAGCAGTTACCCCCTAGCGGGAGGGCCATATGAGCAGTTCTTC. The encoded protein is CASSYPLAGGPYEQFF.